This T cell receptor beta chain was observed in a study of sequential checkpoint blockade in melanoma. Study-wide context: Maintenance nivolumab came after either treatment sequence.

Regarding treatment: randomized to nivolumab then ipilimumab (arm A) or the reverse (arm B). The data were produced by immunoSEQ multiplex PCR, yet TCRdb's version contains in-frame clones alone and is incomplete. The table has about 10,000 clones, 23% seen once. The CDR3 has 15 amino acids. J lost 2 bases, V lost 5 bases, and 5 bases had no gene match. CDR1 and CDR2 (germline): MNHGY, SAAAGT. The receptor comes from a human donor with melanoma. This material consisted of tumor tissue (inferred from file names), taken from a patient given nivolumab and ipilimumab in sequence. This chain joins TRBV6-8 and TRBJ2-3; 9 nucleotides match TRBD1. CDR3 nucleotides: TGTGCCAGCAGTATCGACAGGGGGATCACAGATACGCAGTATTTT. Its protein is CASSIDRGITDTQYF.